Listed here are 27 T cell receptor beta chains from one sample, sequenced in a study of T cell repertoires in cytomegalovirus infection. Which antigens these TCRs recognize remains unknown. TCRdb re-called the reads with MiXCR, one entry per CDR3 protein. The sample shows about 69,000 distinct CDR3 sequences, 28% of them seen only once. The material sequenced was CD8+ T cells from cultured PBMCs, taken from culture after CMV antigen stimulation. The receptors were sampled from a human donor in good health (CMV status not recorded). Some clones in this sample may be carry-over from other donors' samples.

This clonotype turned up a few times. The gene calls are TRBV12-3 or TRBV12-4 and TRBJ2-3; D perhaps matches TRBD1 (5 bases). Trimming removed 4 bases from V and 4 bases from J, with 18 bases in between. The CDR3 length is 16 residues. The CDR3 DNA is TGTGCCAGCAGTTCAACTTCAGGCAGGGATGCAGATACGCAGTATTTT. It codes for CASSSTSGRDADTQYF.

The chain links TRBV12-3 or TRBV12-4 to TRBJ2-5; 8 bases map to TRBD2. The length of the CDR3 is 16 residues. V shed 0 bases and J 3 bases; nucleotides not matched to a gene: 6. The CDR3: CASSLALLLAEETQYF. Written as DNA, the CDR3 is TGTGCCAGCAGTTTAGCGCTCCTACTAGCGGAAGAGACCCAGTACTTC.

This chain connects TRBV20-1 to TRBJ2-7; 8 bases align to TRBD2. V dropped 0 bases and J dropped 5; count of bases not matched to a gene: 6. CDR1 and CDR2 (germline): DFQATT, SNEGSKA (reference sequence). The CDR3 spans 14 residues. For the CDR3, the DNA is TGCAGTGCTAGAGACGTTGCGGGGGGTCACGAGCAGTACTTC. Translated, it gives CSARDVAGGHEQYF.

This clonotype was seen just once. The rearrangement joins TRBV3-1 to TRBJ2-1; D unresolved. The CDR3 extends over 13 amino acids. V was trimmed by 4 bases and J by 7 bases, leaving 11 bases between them. Germline V gene lookup returns CDR1 LGHDT and CDR2 YNNKEL (reference sequence). The CDR3 sequence is CASSPACGNEQFF. The DNA for the CDR3 is TGTGCCAGCAGCCCGGCATGCGGTAATGAGCAGTTCTTC.

This clonotype was seen just once. V and J are TRBV3-1 and TRBJ2-7; TRBD1 might be the D (5 bases). V lost 1 base and J 4 bases, leaving 11 bases between the germline ends. Germline V gives CDR1 LGHDT, CDR2 YNNKEL (reference sequence). The CDR3 is 14 residues long. In nucleotides, the CDR3 is TGTGCCAGCAGCCAAGGGACATTTTCTTACGAGCAGTACTTC. Protein product: CASSQGTFSYEQYF.

This clonotype was counted only a few times. The chain couples TRBV19 to TRBJ2-1, with 10 bases lining up with TRBD2. This CDR3 has 14 residues. Germline values: CDR1 LNHDA, CDR2 SQIVND (reference sequence). V lost 7 bases, J lost 3 bases, and 3 bases stayed unmatched. The CDR3 loop is CASNLAGGYNEQFF. CDR3 coding DNA: TGTGCCAGTAACTTAGCGGGGGGCTACAATGAGCAGTTCTTC.

The rearrangement uses TRBV12-3 or TRBV12-4 and TRBJ2-7; 7 bases map to TRBD1. The ends lost 8 bases at V and 3 bases at J; junction bases unmatched: 4. The CDR3 has 12 amino acids. CDR3 nucleotides: TGTGCCAGCGGTCAGGGGGTCTACGAGCAGTACTTC. Residues: CASGQGVYEQYF.

The V call is TRBV13, the J call TRBJ1-1, with unresolved D. The CDR3 is 14 amino acids. V was shortened by 0 bases and J by 5 bases, with 10 bases between the two germline ends. Germline-derived CDR1 and CDR2 are PRHDT and FYEKMQ (reference sequence). The CDR3: CASSLGRGRTEAFF. The CDR3 DNA reads as TGTGCCAGCAGCTTAGGCCGGGGAAGGACTGAAGCTTTCTTT.

At least ten counts were recorded for this clonotype. The chain joins TRBV6-1 to TRBJ2-7, with D possibly being TRBD2 (5 bases). Germline loops: CDR1 MNHNS, CDR2 SASEGT. The CDR3 is 15 amino acids. V was shortened by 1 base and J by 2 bases, with 12 bases between the two germline ends. The DNA of the CDR3 is TGTGCCAGCAGTGAAGACTCGGGGAACCCCTACGAGCAGTACTTC. Amino acid sequence: CASSEDSGNPYEQYF.

There are many counts of this clonotype. This chain uses TRBV7-9 with TRBJ2-5; TRBD1 matches at 11 bases. Germline assignment: CDR1 SEHNR and CDR2 FQNEAQ (reference sequence). After removal of 5 bases from V and 3 bases from J, the junction contained 11 bases not matched to a gene. The CDR3 has 17 amino acids. The CDR3 region is CASSPYWGGQGEETQYF. The CDR3 nucleotides are TGTGCCAGCAGCCCTTACTGGGGGGGACAGGGGGAAGAGACCCAGTACTTC.

This clonotype was observed a handful of times. The rearrangement links TRBV28 to TRBJ2-7, with TRBD2 matching 9 bases. V gave up 9 bases and J gave up 5 bases; unmatched junction bases: 11. The germline V gene encodes CDR1 MDHEN and CDR2 SYDVKM. This CDR3 is 14 amino acids long. In nucleotides, the CDR3 is TGTGCCAGTGATATAGCGGGGGCGGGAAACGAGCAGTACTTC. This translates into CASDIAGAGNEQYF.

This clonotype was counted once. The chain recombines TRBV27 with TRBJ1-5; D ambiguous. Germline V CDR1 and CDR2: MNHEY, SMNVEV (reference sequence). This CDR3 is 16 amino acids long. The V end was cut by 0 bases, the J end by 1 base, with 10 bases between. This chain's CDR3 is CASSLSEGNSNQPQHF. CDR3 bases: TGTGCCAGCAGTTTATCGGAGGGAAACAGCAATCAGCCCCAGCATTTT.

This clonotype was detected only a few times. The J gene is TRBJ1-1, the V gene TRBV19; D gene unclear. V lost 8 bases, J lost 1 base, and 11 bases lay in between. Germline CDR1 is LNHDA and CDR2 is SQIVND (reference sequence). The CDR3 is made up of 13 amino acids. The CDR3 bases are TGTGCCAGTGGGAGTCAGACGAACACTGAAGCTTTCTTT. Translating it yields CASGSQTNTEAFF.

This clonotype was seen only a few times. V and J are TRBV2 and TRBJ1-1; 8 bases map to TRBD1. V gave up 6 bases and J gave up 4 bases; unmatched junction bases: 4. This CDR3 has 13 residues. Germline V gives CDR1 SNHLY, CDR2 FYNNEI. The CDR3 sequence is CASRGQAGTEAFF. The CDR3 DNA is TGTGCCAGCAGGGGACAGGCGGGCACTGAAGCTTTCTTT.

The sample holds a few counts of this clonotype. The V and J genes are TRBV7-6 and TRBJ1-1, with a possible D match to TRBD1 (5 bases). V was cut by 5 bases and J by 0 bases, with 13 bases left in between. Germline V gives CDR1 SGHVS, CDR2 FNYEAQ. The CDR3 covers 15 residues. The CDR3, as DNA: TGTGCCAGCAGCCCAGAGTGGGGCATGAACACTGAAGCTTTCTTT. It encodes CASSPEWGMNTEAFF.

The chain couples TRBV29-1 to TRBJ1-1; D may be TRBD1 (5 bases). V was cut by 4 bases and J by 11 bases, with 17 bases left in between. The CDR3 runs 12 residues. Germline V gene sequence: CDR1 SQVTM, CDR2 ANQGSEA. CDR3 coding DNA: TGCAGCGTTGTATCAGGGTTAGTTGGCGCTTTCTTT. Its translation is CSVVSGLVGAFF. Using reference TRBV29-1 and TRBJ1-1 for the parts outside the CDR3, the full variable domain is SAVISQKPSRDICQRGTSLTIQCQVDSQVTMMFWYRQQPGQSLTLIATANQGSEATYESGFVIDKFPISRPNLTFSTLTVSNMSPEDSSIYLCSVVSGLVGAFFGQGTRLTVV.

The gene calls are TRBV5-4 and TRBJ2-3, with TRBD2 identical over 11 bases. The CDR3 length is 15 residues. J gave up 3 bases and V 4 bases, and 4 bases lay outside the gene matches. Germline CDR1 reads SGHNT; CDR2 reads YYREEE (reference sequence). The CDR3 bases are TGTGCCAGCAGCCTACTAGCGGGGGATACAGATACGCAGTATTTT. It yields the protein CASSLLAGDTDTQYF. Looking up the rest from reference TRBV5-4 and TRBJ2-3 gives the full variable domain: ETGVTQSPTHLIKTRGQQVTLRCSSQSGHNTVSWYQQALGQGPQFIFQYYREEENGRGNFPPRFSGLQFPNYSSELNVNALELDDSALYLCASSLLAGDTDTQYFGPGTRLTVL.

The genes are TRBV11-1 and TRBJ2-3; D may correspond to TRBD1 or TRBD2 (6 bases each). The germline V gene encodes CDR1 SGHAT and CDR2 FQDESV (reference sequence). This CDR3 comprises 19 residues. The germline V and J ends were trimmed by 2 bases and 4 bases, with 25 bases remaining between them. CDR3 nucleotide sequence: TGTGCCAGCAGCTTAATTCAGGTTCAGGCCGGGGGCATCGCAGATACGCAGTATTTT. Translation gives CASSLIQVQAGGIADTQYF.

In its sample, this clonotype was seen many times. The chain combines TRBV11-2 with TRBJ2-1; D might be TRBD1 or TRBD2, each matching 5 bases. Trimming took off 3 bases at V and 9 bases at J, with 9 bases between the two ends. Germline CDR1 reads SGHAT; CDR2 reads FQNNGV. This CDR3 is 12 amino acids long. CDR3 DNA: TGTGCCAGCAGCTTTTCCGGGACTGAGCAGTTCTTC. This gives the protein CASSFSGTEQFF.

This clonotype was counted a few times. This chain joins TRBV5-6 and TRBJ2-7, with D uncertain. CDR1 SGHDT and CDR2 YYEEEE come from the germline V gene. With 2 bases removed from V and 4 bases from J, the gap between germline ends came to 10 bases. There are 13 residues in the CDR3. The CDR3 sequence: CASSLVTDYEQYF. CDR3 bases: TGTGCCAGCAGCTTAGTAACAGATTACGAGCAGTACTTC.

This clonotype was observed a few times. The chain is built from TRBV19 and TRBJ1-2; D uncertain. Deletions cut 10 bases from V and 0 bases from J, with 21 bases between. Germline V CDR1 and CDR2: LNHDA, SQIVND (reference sequence). This CDR3 region has 16 residues. CDR3 sequence reads: CAISNSEGKSNYGYTF. Here the CDR3 DNA reads TGTGCCATTTCGAATTCAGAAGGGAAATCTAACTATGGCTACACCTTC. Full variable domain (remainder filled in from reference TRBV19 and TRBJ1-2): DGGITQSPKYLFRKEGQNVTLSCEQNLNHDAMYWYRQDPGQGLRLIYYSQIVNDFQKGDIAEGYSVSREKKESFPLTVTSAQKNPTAFYLCAISNSEGKSNYGYTFGSGTRLTVV.

This clonotype was counted at least ten times. This chain links TRBV2 with TRBJ2-5, with 7 bases identical to TRBD2. This CDR3 has 12 residues. The V gene's germline CDR1 is SNHLY and CDR2 FYNNEI. V was clipped by 8 bases and J by 2 bases; unmatched bases: 2. The CDR3 bases are TGTGCCAGCCCCGGGGGGCAAGAGACCCAGTACTTC. The encoded protein is CASPGGQETQYF. The complete variable domain, with remaining parts taken from reference TRBV2 and TRBJ2-5, reads EPEVTQTPSHQVTQMGQEVILRCVPISNHLYFYWYRQILGQKVEFLVSFYNNEISEKSEIFDDQFSVERPDGSNFTLKIRSTKLEDSAMYFCASPGGQETQYFGPGTRLLVL.

The chain uses TRBV11-3 and TRBJ1-1; a weak D match, TRBD1 (6 bases). V was cut by 1 base and J by 0 bases, with 9 bases left in between. CDR1 and CDR2 from the germline V gene are SGHNT and YENEEA. CDR3 length equals 15 residues. CDR3 nucleotide sequence: TGTGCCAGCAGCTTAGGGGGGACACTGAACACTGAAGCTTTCTTT. Its translation: CASSLGGTLNTEAFF. Full variable domain (outside the CDR3, taken from reference TRBV11-3 and TRBJ1-1): EAGVVQSPRYKIIEKKQPVAFWCNPISGHNTLYWYLQNLGQGPELLIRYENEEAVDDSQLPKDRFSAERLKGVDSTLKIQPAELGDSAVYLCASSLGGTLNTEAFFGQGTRLTVV.

This clonotype has ten or more counts. This rearrangement joins TRBV6-1 to TRBJ1-5, with D unclear. CDR1 and CDR2 (germline): MNHNS, SASEGT. This CDR3 contains 14 residues. Trimming removed 5 bases from V and 2 bases from J, with 10 bases in between. In DNA form, the CDR3 reads TGTGCCAGCAGTCCCCGGAACCGCAATCAGCCCCAGCATTTT. It specifies CASSPRNRNQPQHF.

This chain connects TRBV6-7 to TRBJ1-5; D ambiguous. TRBV6-7 is noted as an ORF with a role that remains uncertain. CDR3 length equals 16 residues. Trimming shortened V by 7 bases and J by 0 bases, and 16 bases separated the two germline ends. CDR3 amino acids: CASTLHAGDSNQPQHF. In DNA form, the CDR3 reads TGTGCCAGCACGCTGCACGCAGGAGATAGCAATCAGCCCCAGCATTTT.

The gene calls are TRBV7-3 and TRBJ2-6; D uncertain. Germline values: CDR1 SGHTA, CDR2 FQGTGA. The V and J ends lost 3 bases and 1 base respectively, with 7 bases between them. CDR3 length: 15 residues. In DNA form, the CDR3 reads TGTGCCAGCAGCTTTGTCCATTCTGGGGCCAACGTCCTGACTTTC. It codes for CASSFVHSGANVLTF.

Comment on this clonotype: One junction end does not reproduce the germline sequence, and a read error may be involved. The rearrangement uses TRBV6-2 or TRBV6-3 and TRBJ2-7; D is possibly TRBD1 (5 bases). CDR1 and CDR2 (germline): MNHEY, SVGEGT. CDR3 size: 14 residues. The CDR3 reads CASSYDSGWYEQNF. CDR3 nucleotides: TGTGCCAGCAGTTACGACTCAGGGTGGTACGAGCAGAACTTC.